This TCR beta chain was sequenced for a study of beta chain features in type 1 diabetes. The study's findings and limits: Sequencing of cDNA might inflate the share of cells that strongly express TCR. Patients and controls would share equally any PCR tilt toward shorter templates.

One heparinised blood draw, averaging around 0.12 L, came from each donor. CDR1 is MNHEY, CDR2 SMNVEV, per germline (reference sequence). The CDR3 is made up of 15 amino acids. Trimming left V 5 bases short and J 7 bases short, with 19 bases between. The entirety of the isolated RNA underwent reverse transcription, so expressed TCRB transcripts were sequenced. The average read count of naive, central memory and regulatory T cell samples was several million. Assay used: immunoSEQ multiplex PCR; TCRdb lists only in-frame clones, some missing. Of roughly 450,000 clones in the sample, around 10% were seen once. This clone has a handful of counts. Its antigen is undetermined.

This clonotype originated in a woman aged 18-29 years in good health. The chain has TRBV27 and TRBJ2-3; D tentatively fits TRBD1 or TRBD2 (5 bases each). The source material was naive CD4+ T cells from blood. Here the CDR3 reads CASSPRVGERNTQYF. The CDR3 coding sequence is TGTGCCAGCAGTCCCCGAGTGGGGGAAAGGAATACGCAGTATTTT.